Listed below are T cell receptor beta chains from one sample, sequenced in a study of T-cell memory formation after mild COVID-19. TCRdb itself ran the 5' RACE reads through MiXCR, one entry per CDR3 protein. The data contain approximately 570,000 distinct CDR3 sequences, roughly 17% of them seen just once; the ten biggest clones take up approximately 12%. The sequenced sample was PBMCs or a T cell subset sorted from them (not recorded which). The receptors were gathered from an adult woman who had mild COVID-19 (a few samples of this study predate the infection). Cell type and time point are not known. The CDR3 runs from the conserved cysteine through the conserved F or W. D genes are given only for firm matches. Clone size is shown for a subset of rows, as once, few, many or a class of expanded clone.

abundance	v_gene	j_gene	d_gene	CDR3aa
.	TRBV14	TRBJ2-7	.	CASSQDRSGGSYEQYF
few	TRBV11-3	TRBJ2-3	.	CASSLGWAEDTQYF
.	TRBV7-2	TRBJ2-5	TRBD2	CASSLRTGRGGTQYF
.	TRBV6-1	TRBJ1-1	.	CASSSTGVLEAFF
few	TRBV20-1	TRBJ1-1	.	CSARVGSGETEAFF
few	TRBV6-5	TRBJ1-6	TRBD1	CATGTGGYSPLHF
few	TRBV7-3	TRBJ2-2	TRBD1	CASSLLGQKNTGELFF
.	TRBV5-1	TRBJ2-2	TRBD2	CASSLATSGSTGELFF
.	TRBV7-3	TRBJ2-7	.	CASSLSGVREQYF
.	TRBV7-8	TRBJ1-1	.	CASSMMWGEAFF
many	TRBV5-1	TRBJ1-1	TRBD1	CASSTRGVPIKGDWVTEAFF
.	TRBV29-1	TRBJ2-1	TRBD2	CSAAWTSGGRDEQFF
few	TRBV24-1	TRBJ2-3	.	CATSDAAGDTQYF
.	TRBV3-1	TRBJ2-5	.	CASSYTGVHQETQYF
.	TRBV7-3	TRBJ2-3	.	CASSQAQFPDTQYF
.	TRBV7-3	TRBJ2-3	.	CASSLPGEVDTQYF
.	TRBV6-4	TRBJ2-2	TRBD2	CASSPRGTSGGTNTGELFF
many	TRBV6-2/TRBV6-3	TRBJ2-3	.	CASQRDTRTDTQYF
few	TRBV4-2	TRBJ2-3	TRBD2	CASSRPTSGSTSTDTQYF
.	TRBV30	TRBJ2-7	.	CAWSLGQPYEQYF
.	TRBV29-1	TRBJ2-7	TRBD2	CSVEKRGVFHSYEQYF
.	TRBV14	TRBJ2-1	.	CASSLRQPPNEQFF
many	TRBV29-1	TRBJ2-5	.	CSVAGGYQETQYF
.	TRBV20-1	TRBJ1-3	.	CSARGQTVSTRNTIYF
.	TRBV9	TRBJ2-3	TRBD2	CASSTSGRTTDTQYF
.	TRBV2	TRBJ2-5	TRBD1	CASSRQGPGETQYF
few	TRBV5-1	TRBJ2-7	TRBD1	CASSGAGTGDEQYF
few	TRBV20-1	TRBJ2-1	.	CSARERSQNNEQFF
.	TRBV18	TRBJ1-1	.	CASSPRSGLAFF
.	TRBV5-1	TRBJ2-1	TRBD2	CASSPRGDQGEQFF
many	TRBV7-9	TRBJ2-3	TRBD2	CASSRGTSGTDTQYF
.	TRBV4-3	TRBJ1-1	.	CASSQWAKDTEAFF
.	TRBV5-1	TRBJ2-6	TRBD1	CASSPKIGTGRMGANVLTF
few	TRBV7-2	TRBJ2-2	.	CASSLADSGELFF
few	TRBV20-1	TRBJ2-3	.	CSGYSLSGNTDTQYF
few	TRBV12-3/TRBV12-4	TRBJ2-1	TRBD2	CASSITSGGGYNEQFF
.	TRBV7-8	TRBJ1-4	TRBD1	CASSTQGARGTNEKLFF
few	TRBV27	TRBJ2-7	TRBD2	CATAAGVGYEQYF
.	TRBV24-1	TRBJ1-5	TRBD1	CATRDRDNQPQHF
few	TRBV7-9	TRBJ2-2	.	CASREITNTGELFF
.	TRBV5-1	TRBJ2-3	.	CASSPRGVFTDTQYF
few	TRBV5-1	TRBJ2-1	.	CASSFRGDSYNEQFF
few	TRBV7-9	TRBJ2-5	.	CASSSTFGTQETQYF
.	TRBV27	TRBJ2-1	.	CASSLWGKLPGEQFF
few	TRBV5-1	TRBJ2-5	TRBD1	CASSFGTGLETQYF
.	TRBV20-1	TRBJ2-1	.	CSATPYNEQFF
.	TRBV12-3/TRBV12-4	TRBJ1-2	.	CASSLGAGYTF